One and the same sample provided the 2 T cell receptor beta chains below, sequenced in a study of blood T cell repertoires in COVID-19. Some clones are missing from TCRdb's copy, which holds only in-frame ones; the method was immunoSEQ multiplex PCR. The table has 310,000 or so clones, 75% to 90% seen once. Sequenced material: PBMCs or T cells enriched from blood (not recorded which). The receptors derive from a woman aged 40 to 50 who had recovered from COVID-19.

V is TRBV6-6 and J is TRBJ2-3, with D maybe TRBD2 (5 bases). Germline V gene lookup returns CDR1 MNHNY and CDR2 SVGAGI (reference sequence). V was clipped by 2 bases and J by 3 bases, with 12 bases between them. The CDR3 is 15 residues long. CDR3 DNA: TGTGCCAGCAGTTACGGGCTCGGGGTGACAGATACGCAGTATTTT. Translating gives CASSYGLGVTDTQYF.

This sequence joins TRBV28 and TRBJ1-1; 7 nucleotides align to TRBD1. This CDR3 spans 14 amino acids. The ends lost 5 bases at V and 5 bases at J; junction bases unmatched: 8. Germline loops: CDR1 MDHEN, CDR2 SYDVKM. CDR3 loop: CASSVPGQTTEAFF. The CDR3 DNA follows: TGTGCCAGCAGTGTGCCGGGACAGACGACTGAAGCTTTCTTT.